Following are 10 T cell receptor beta chains from one sample sequenced in a study of CD8 T cells in Susac syndrome. When the RNA was reverse transcribed, random hexamers were used with an input of roughly 0.45 to 1 ug. TCRdb itself ran the immunoSEQ multiplex PCR reads through MiXCR, one entry per CDR3 protein. The table records 250,000 to 300,000 distinct CDR3 sequences, approximately 85% of them present only once. Specimen: CD8+ T cells from PBMCs. All receptors come from a human donor with multiple sclerosis.

This sequence joins TRBV29-1 and TRBJ2-3; D ambiguous. In germline, CDR1 is SQVTM, CDR2 ANQGSEA. The CDR3 is 12 residues long. V was pared by 7 bases and J by 0 bases, with 8 bases between. The CDR3 DNA follows: TGCAGCGCCATCCAGAGCACAGATACGCAGTATTTT. This translates into CSAIQSTDTQYF.

V and J are TRBV6-5 and TRBJ2-5, with D perhaps TRBD2 (5 bases). The CDR3 is 17 amino acids. V shed 1 base and J shed 3 bases, with 18 bases lying between them. Per germline, CDR1 MNHEY and CDR2 SVGAGI. The CDR3 nucleotides read TGTGCCAGCAGTTACTGCCAGGACTCAAGGCCGGAAGAGACCCAGTACTTC. Translating it yields CASSYCQDSRPEETQYF.

The V gene is TRBV24-1, the J gene TRBJ1-5; 7 nucleotides agree with TRBD1. Germline V gene lookup returns CDR1 KGHDR and CDR2 SFDVKD. The CDR3 loop spans 13 amino acids. The trim removed 10 bases at V and 3 bases at J, leaving 5 bases unmatched. As DNA, the CDR3 is TGTGCCACTACTACAGGGGCCAATCAGCCCCAGCATTTT. It codes for CATTTGANQPQHF.

The gene calls are TRBV11-2 and TRBJ2-1; 8 bases match TRBD2. The CDR3 totals 16 residues. With 7 bases clipped from V and 5 bases from J, the junction kept 13 bases outside the gene matches. In germline, CDR1 is SGHAT, CDR2 FQNNGV. Here the CDR3 DNA reads TGTGCCAGCACCAGGGCTCGGGTACTAGCGGACAATGAGCAGTTCTTC. Protein sequence: CASTRARVLADNEQFF.

The V call is TRBV13, the J call TRBJ2-6, with D tentatively TRBD1 (5 bases). V was shortened by 5 bases and J by 4 bases, with 12 bases between the two germline ends. Germline CDR1 PRHDT, CDR2 FYEKMQ (reference sequence). This CDR3 spans 15 amino acids. CDR3 in DNA: TGTGCCAGCAGCCTGGGGCCAGTCGGGGCCAACGTCCTGACTTTC. Translating gives CASSLGPVGANVLTF. Supplemented by reference TRBV13 and TRBJ2-6, the full variable domain reads AAGVIQSPRHLIKEKRETATLKCYPIPRHDTVYWYQQGPGQDPQFLISFYEKMQSDKGSIPDRFSAQQFSDYHSELNMSSLELGDSALYFCASSLGPVGANVLTFGAGSRLTVL.

The CDR3 here is CASSLAVGGTDTQYF. The CDR3 DNA is TGTGCCAGCAGCTTAGCGGTTGGGGGCACAGATACGCAGTATTTT. This chain connects TRBV7-2 to TRBJ2-3; D ambiguous. Trimming stripped 0 bases from V and 1 base from J, with 8 bases between. The germline V gene has CDR1 SGHTA and CDR2 FQGNSA. The CDR3 totals 15 residues.

This chain uses TRBV27 with TRBJ2-1; D not resolved. V dropped 0 bases and J dropped 6 bases, with 6 bases sitting between them. CDR3 size: 13 residues. The germline gives CDR1 MNHEY, CDR2 SMNVEV (reference sequence). CDR3 loop: CASSLSWVNEQFF. CDR3 sequence (DNA): TGTGCCAGCAGTTTATCGTGGGTCAATGAGCAGTTCTTC.

This chain connects TRBV7-9 to TRBJ1-2, with D uncertain. Germline CDR1 is SEHNR and CDR2 is FQNEAQ (reference sequence). The CDR3 covers 12 residues. The V and J ends lost 1 base and 12 bases respectively, with 12 bases between them. As DNA, the CDR3 is TGTGCCAGCAGCTTAGGTTCGGGTCCCCACACCTTC. It encodes CASSLGSGPHTF.

The chain employs TRBV2 and TRBJ2-1; weak D call: TRBD1 (5 bases). Trimming took 8 bases from V and 5 from J, leaving 13 bases between them. This CDR3 is built from 13 residues. Germline-derived CDR1 and CDR2 are SNHLY and FYNNEI. The CDR3 nucleotides read TGTGCCAGCCCCAGGACACAGGACAATGAGCAGTTCTTC. This codes for CASPRTQDNEQFF.

V gene TRBV6-5 combines with J gene TRBJ2-2; perhaps TRBD1 as D (6 bases). V was cut by 3 bases and J by 6 bases, with 14 bases left in between. CDR3 length: 15 residues. Germline CDR1 reads MNHEY; CDR2 reads SVGAGI. CDR3 residues: CASSYGTGYAGELFF. CDR3 nucleotide sequence: TGTGCCAGCAGTTATGGTACAGGGTACGCCGGGGAGCTGTTTTTT.